These 10 T cell receptor beta chains originate from one sample sequenced in a study of radiotherapy plus CTLA-4 blockade in lung cancer. The table came from immunoSEQ multiplex PCR; TCRdb's copy has only in-frame clones and leaves some out. The top ten hold 6.9% of the sample, which has around 110,000 clones, approximately 90% seen once. The sample was peripheral blood, taken from a patient treated with radiotherapy plus ipilimumab. The receptors come from a human donor with non-small cell lung cancer that progressed on radiotherapy plus ipilimumab.

This clone was seen just once. The CDR3 protein is CASSLTGTSGSITGELFF. DNA of the CDR3: TGTGCCAGCAGCTTAACGGGGACTAGCGGGAGTATAACCGGGGAGCTGTTTTTT. V is TRBV7-3 and J is TRBJ2-2; the match to TRBD2 covers 14 bases. The length of the CDR3 is 18 residues. J gave up 5 bases and V 0 bases, and 5 bases lay outside the gene matches. The germline V gene has CDR1 SGHTA and CDR2 FQGTGA.

The chain links TRBV6-1 to TRBJ2-1; perhaps TRBD1 as D (5 bases). The V end was cut by 6 bases, the J end by 0 bases, with 12 bases between. Germline CDR1 MNHNS, CDR2 SASEGT. This CDR3 has 15 amino acids. In nucleotides, the CDR3 is TGTGCCAGCAGAACCGGACAAAGCTCCTACAATGAGCAGTTCTTC. Protein sequence: CASRTGQSSYNEQFF.

The chain recombines TRBV5-1 with TRBJ2-3; TRBD2 might be the D (5 bases). The germline V gene encodes CDR1 SGHRS and CDR2 YFSETQ. The CDR3 is 15 amino acids. V was clipped by 4 bases and J by 2 bases, with 14 bases between them. CDR3 nucleotides: TGCGCCAGCAGCCGCGGGCGGGCCGTCACAGATACGCAGTATTTT. The encoded protein is CASSRGRAVTDTQYF.

The V and J genes are TRBV5-4 and TRBJ2-2, with unresolved D. Germline values: CDR1 SGHNT, CDR2 YYREEE (reference sequence). The CDR3 extends over 14 amino acids. The V and J ends lost 0 bases and 1 base respectively, with 4 bases between them. The CDR3 DNA reads TGTGCCAGCAGCTTGGGACAGAACACCGGGGAGCTGTTTTTT. Amino acid sequence: CASSLGQNTGELFF.

This clone was observed once. This chain connects TRBV6-8 to TRBJ2-7; TRBD1 matches 8 bases. Unmatched junction bases numbered 14, after V lost 6 bases and J lost 7 bases. This CDR3 comprises 15 residues. Germline V lookup: CDR1 MNHGY, CDR2 SAAAGT. CDR3 residues: CASRGSDRVYGEQYF. DNA of the CDR3: TGTGCCAGCAGAGGATCGGACAGGGTCTATGGAGAGCAGTACTTC.

This clone was seen a few times. The V and J genes are TRBV2 and TRBJ2-1, with no clear D. The CDR3 length is 11 residues. V gave up 6 bases and J gave up 6 bases, with 6 bases separating them. The germline gives CDR1 SNHLY, CDR2 FYNNEI. This CDR3 is CASSWGNEQFF. CDR3 nucleotides: TGTGCCAGCAGCTGGGGCAATGAGCAGTTCTTC. Together with reference TRBV2 and TRBJ2-1, the CDR3 gives the full variable domain: EPEVTQTPSHQVTQMGQEVILRCVPISNHLYFYWYRQILGQKVEFLVSFYNNEISEKSEIFDDQFSVERPDGSNFTLKIRSTKLEDSAMYFCASSWGNEQFFGPGTRLTVL.

V is TRBV5-1 and J is TRBJ2-5; D is possibly TRBD2 (5 bases). Germline-derived CDR1 and CDR2 are SGHRS and YFSETQ. Trimming shortened V by 2 bases and J by 7 bases, and 18 bases separated the two germline ends. The CDR3 totals 15 residues. CDR3 region: CASSFGLAGPATQYF. In nucleotides, the CDR3 is TGCGCCAGCAGCTTTGGCCTAGCAGGACCCGCGACCCAGTACTTC.

V gene TRBV5-4 combines with J gene TRBJ2-1, with 10 bases that match TRBD1. The germline CDR1 and CDR2 sequences are SGHNT and YYREEE (reference sequence). This CDR3 is built from 14 residues. V lost 4 bases, J lost 8 bases, and 6 bases stayed unmatched. The CDR3 loop reads CASSVGQGRYEQFF. In nucleotides, the CDR3 is TGTGCCAGCAGCGTGGGACAGGGGCGGTATGAGCAGTTCTTC. Full variable domain (remainder filled in from reference TRBV5-4 and TRBJ2-1): ETGVTQSPTHLIKTRGQQVTLRCSSQSGHNTVSWYQQALGQGPQFIFQYYREEENGRGNFPPRFSGLQFPNYSSELNVNALELDDSALYLCASSVGQGRYEQFFGPGTRLTVL.

The chain combines TRBV19 with TRBJ1-2, with D maybe TRBD1 (5 bases). The CDR3 sequence is 14 residues long. V lost 3 bases and J 0 bases, leaving 8 bases between the germline ends. Germline-derived CDR1 and CDR2 are LNHDA and SQIVND (reference sequence). The CDR3 DNA reads TGTGCCAGTAGTATGACAGTAGCTAACTATGGCTACACCTTC. Protein sequence: CASSMTVANYGYTF.

This chain connects TRBV12-5 to TRBJ2-1, with D possibly being TRBD1 or TRBD2 (5 bases each). The V end was cut by 0 bases, the J end by 8 bases, with 20 bases between. Per the germline V gene, CDR1 is LGHNT and CDR2 is FRNRAP. The CDR3 is 17 amino acids. In DNA, the CDR3 is TGTGCTAGTGGTTTGGTACCTTATGCGGTTGGGGACGATGAGCAGTTCTTC. Translating gives CASGLVPYAVGDDEQFF.